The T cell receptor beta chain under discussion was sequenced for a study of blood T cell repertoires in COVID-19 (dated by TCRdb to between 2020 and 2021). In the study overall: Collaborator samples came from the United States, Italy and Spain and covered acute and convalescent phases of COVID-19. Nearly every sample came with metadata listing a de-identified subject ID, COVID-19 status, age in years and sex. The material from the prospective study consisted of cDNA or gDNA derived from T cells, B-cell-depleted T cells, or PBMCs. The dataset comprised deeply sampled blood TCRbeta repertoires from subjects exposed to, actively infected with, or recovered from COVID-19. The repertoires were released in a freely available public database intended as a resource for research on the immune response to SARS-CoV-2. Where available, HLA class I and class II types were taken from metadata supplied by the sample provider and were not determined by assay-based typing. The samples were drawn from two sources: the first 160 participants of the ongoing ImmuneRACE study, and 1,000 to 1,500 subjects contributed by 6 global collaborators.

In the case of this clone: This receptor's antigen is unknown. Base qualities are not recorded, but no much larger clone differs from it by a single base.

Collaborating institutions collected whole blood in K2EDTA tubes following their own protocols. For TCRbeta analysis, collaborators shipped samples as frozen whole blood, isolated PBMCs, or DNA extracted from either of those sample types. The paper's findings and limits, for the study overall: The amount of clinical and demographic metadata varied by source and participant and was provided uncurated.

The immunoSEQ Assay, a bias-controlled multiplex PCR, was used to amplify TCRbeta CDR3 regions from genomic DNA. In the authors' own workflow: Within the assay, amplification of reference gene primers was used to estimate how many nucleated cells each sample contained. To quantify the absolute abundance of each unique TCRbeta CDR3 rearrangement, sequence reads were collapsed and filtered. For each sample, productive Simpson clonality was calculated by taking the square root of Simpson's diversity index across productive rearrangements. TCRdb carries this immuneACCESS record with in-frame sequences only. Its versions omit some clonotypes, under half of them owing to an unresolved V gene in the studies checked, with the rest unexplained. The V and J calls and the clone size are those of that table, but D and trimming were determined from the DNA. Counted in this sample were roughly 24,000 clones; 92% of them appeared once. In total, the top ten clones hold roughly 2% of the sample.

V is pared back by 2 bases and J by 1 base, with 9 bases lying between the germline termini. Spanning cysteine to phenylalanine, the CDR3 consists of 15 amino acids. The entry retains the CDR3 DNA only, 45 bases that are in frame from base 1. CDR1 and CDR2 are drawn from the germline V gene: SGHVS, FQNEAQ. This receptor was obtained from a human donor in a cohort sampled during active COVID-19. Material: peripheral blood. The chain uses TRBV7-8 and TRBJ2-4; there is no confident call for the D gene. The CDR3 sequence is CASSLLTGAKNIQYF. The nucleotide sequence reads TGTGCCAGCAGCTTATTGACTGGGGCCAAAAACATTCAGTACTTC.